Sequencing of this T cell receptor beta chain was carried out in a study of T cell changes during pregnancy in multiple sclerosis. Germline assignment: CDR1 MNHNY and CDR2 SVGAGI (reference sequence). The V segment lost 2 bases and the J segment 12 bases; nucleotides outside the gene matches: 9. This CDR3 contains 13 residues. Using immunoSEQ multiplex PCR, the repertoire was profiled, and TCRdb retains in-frame clones only, with some absent. The sample lists 95,000 to 150,000 clones, approximately 93% occurring once. This TCR came from a female donor with multiple sclerosis, enrolled in a pregnancy study. Sequencing used peripheral blood, obtained before pregnancy. The J gene is TRBJ2-7, the V gene TRBV6-6; the match to TRBD1 covers 8 bases. The CDR3 loop is CASSYLPGQVPYF. For the CDR3, the DNA is TGTGCCAGCAGTTACCTCCCGGGACAGGTACCGTACTTC.